Below are 9 T cell receptor beta chains sequenced from a single sample in a study of cytomegalovirus exposure and HLA in healthy donors (dated by TCRdb to 2016 to 2017). Libraries were made using the immunoSEQ multiplex PCR assay. For the multiplex PCR, a mixture combining 60 forward primers for TCR Vbeta segments and 13 reverse primers for TCR Jbeta segments was used. TCRdb holds this immuneACCESS table with in-frame rearrangements only. Some clones are missing; in checked studies, unresolved V genes explain under half, and the rest has no known cause. For this sample there are some 95,000 clones; approximately 77% appear just once. The ten largest clones take up around 5% of the sample. Sequenced input: PBMCs. The source is a woman aged 40-49 years in good health and CMV-seronegative.

This rearrangement joins TRBV2 to TRBJ2-5, with D unresolved. Between the trimmed V and J ends, which lost 6 bases and 5 bases, there was a span of 13 bases. Germline V gene sequence: CDR1 SNHLY, CDR2 FYNNEI. The CDR3 spans 13 residues. The CDR3 loop is CASRAESWETQYF. CDR3 nucleotide sequence: TGTGCCAGCAGAGCTGAATCCTGGGAGACCCAGTACTTC.

This clone has more than one count but fewer than ten. V usage is TRBV5-5 and J usage is TRBJ1-1; possibly TRBD1 for D (6 bases). Germline V gene lookup returns CDR1 SGHKS and CDR2 YYEKEE (reference sequence). With 0 bases removed from V and 1 base from J, the gap between germline ends came to 16 bases. The CDR3 sequence is 17 residues long. In DNA form, the CDR3 reads TGTGCCAGCAGCTTGGATCTACAGGGATGGCGGAACACTGAAGCTTTCTTT. Translation gives CASSLDLQGWRNTEAFF.

The rearrangement joins TRBV25-1 to TRBJ1-2; tentative D call: TRBD1 (6 bases). Germline V CDR1 and CDR2: MGHDK, SYGVNS. Trimming removed 1 base at V and 4 bases at J, with 13 bases between. CDR3 length equals 15 residues. The CDR3 DNA is TGTGCCAGCAGTGAATTAGGGGGGGGAAGCTATGGCTACACCTTC. It translates to CASSELGGGSYGYTF.

J is TRBJ1-1 and V is TRBV28; the D is unclear. Germline V gene data show CDR1 as MDHEN and CDR2 as SYDVKM. V was trimmed by 5 bases and J by 7 bases, leaving 14 bases between them. The CDR3 has 13 amino acids. DNA of the CDR3: TGTGCCAGCAGTGACCCAGCGAGCAGTGAAGCTTTCTTT. Amino acids: CASSDPASSEAFF.

This clone has a single count. The chain links TRBV4-2 to TRBJ1-4; D is perhaps TRBD1 (5 bases). The CDR3 length is 16 residues. With 1 base removed from V and 5 bases from J, the gap between germline ends came to 14 bases. Germline V gene sequence: CDR1 LGHNA, CDR2 YNFKEQ. The CDR3 nucleotides read TGTGCCAGCAGCCAAGCTGTGGCAGGGTTAAATGAAAAACTGTTTTTT. It encodes CASSQAVAGLNEKLFF.

This clone was seen a few times. The chain is built from TRBV7-9 and TRBJ1-6; 7 bases agree with TRBD1. Germline-derived CDR1 and CDR2 are SEHNR and FQNEAQ (reference sequence). This CDR3 is 17 amino acids long. Losses at the gene ends were 4 bases for V and 1 base for J; bases not matched to a gene: 7. The CDR3 DNA follows: TGTGCCAGCAGCTCTAGCGCCAGGGGGTCCTATAATTCACCCCTCCACTTT. This sequence encodes CASSSSARGSYNSPLHF.

A single count supports this clone. The J gene is TRBJ1-4, the V gene TRBV7-9; D may be TRBD1 (5 bases). The CDR3 runs to 16 residues. With 5 bases removed from V and 0 bases from J, the gap between germline ends came to 13 bases. Germline CDR1 reads SEHNR; CDR2 reads FQNEAQ (reference sequence). The CDR3 protein is CASSRGGASTNEKLFF. The CDR3 DNA reads TGTGCCAGCAGCCGGGGGGGAGCCTCAACTAATGAAAAACTGTTTTTT.

The CDR3 sequence: CASSPNTGDYGYTF. The CDR3 DNA reads TGTGCCAGCAGTCCCAACACGGGGGACTATGGCTACACCTTC. This sequence joins TRBV2 and TRBJ1-2; D is perhaps TRBD1 (5 bases). V was shortened by 5 bases and J by 3 bases, with 13 bases between the two germline ends. The CDR3 is 14 residues long. The germline V gene encodes CDR1 SNHLY and CDR2 FYNNEI. The variable domain in full, with the rest retrieved from reference TRBV2 and TRBJ1-2, is EPEVTQTPSHQVTQMGQEVILRCVPISNHLYFYWYRQILGQKVEFLVSFYNNEISEKSEIFDDQFSVERPDGSNFTLKIRSTKLEDSAMYFCASSPNTGDYGYTFGSGTRLTVV.

The chain uses TRBV30 and TRBJ2-7; 9 bases match TRBD1. This CDR3 region has 15 residues. Trimming cost V 2 bases and J 1 base; bases outside gene matches: 6. Germline V lookup: CDR1 GTSNPN, CDR2 SVGIG (reference sequence). CDR3 sequence (DNA): TGTGCCTGGAGTTTCACGGGACAGGGTTCCTACGAGCAGTACTTC. It translates to CAWSFTGQGSYEQYF.